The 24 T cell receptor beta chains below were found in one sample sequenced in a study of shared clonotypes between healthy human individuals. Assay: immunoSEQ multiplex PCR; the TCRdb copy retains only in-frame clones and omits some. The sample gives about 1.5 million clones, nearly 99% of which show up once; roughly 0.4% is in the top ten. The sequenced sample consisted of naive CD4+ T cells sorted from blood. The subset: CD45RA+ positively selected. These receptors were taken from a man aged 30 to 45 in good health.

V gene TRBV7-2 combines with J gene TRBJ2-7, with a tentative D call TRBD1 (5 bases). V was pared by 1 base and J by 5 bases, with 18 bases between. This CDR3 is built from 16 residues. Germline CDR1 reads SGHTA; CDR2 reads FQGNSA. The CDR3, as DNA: TGTGCCAGCAGCTTAGTGGTAAGGGGATTTTACGACGAGCAGTACTTC. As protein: CASSLVVRGFYDEQYF.

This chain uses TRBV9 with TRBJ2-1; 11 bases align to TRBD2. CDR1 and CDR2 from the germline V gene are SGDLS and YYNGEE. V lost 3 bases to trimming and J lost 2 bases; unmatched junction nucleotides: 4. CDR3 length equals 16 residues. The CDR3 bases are TGTGCCAGCAGCGGAAGACTAGCGGGACCCTACAATGAGCAGTTCTTC. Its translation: CASSGRLAGPYNEQFF.

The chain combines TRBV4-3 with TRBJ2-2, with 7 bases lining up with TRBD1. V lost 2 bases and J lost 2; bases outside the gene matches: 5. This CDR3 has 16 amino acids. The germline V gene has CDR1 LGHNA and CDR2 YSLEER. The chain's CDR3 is CASSQPGQINTGELFF. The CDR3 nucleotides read TGCGCCAGCAGCCAACCGGGACAGATAAACACCGGGGAGCTGTTTTTT.

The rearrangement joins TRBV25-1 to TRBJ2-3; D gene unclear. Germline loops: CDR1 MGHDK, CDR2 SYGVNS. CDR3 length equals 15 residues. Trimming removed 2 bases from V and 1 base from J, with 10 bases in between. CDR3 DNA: TGTGCCAGCAGTGAAGGTGGGGTAGGCACAGATACGCAGTATTTT. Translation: CASSEGGVGTDTQYF.

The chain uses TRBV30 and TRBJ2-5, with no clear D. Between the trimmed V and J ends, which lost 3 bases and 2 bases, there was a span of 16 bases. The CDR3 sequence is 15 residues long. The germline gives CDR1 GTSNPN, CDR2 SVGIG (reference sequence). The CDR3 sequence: CAWRAIRLPQETQYF. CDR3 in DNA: TGTGCCTGGAGGGCAATTAGGCTTCCACAAGAGACCCAGTACTTC.

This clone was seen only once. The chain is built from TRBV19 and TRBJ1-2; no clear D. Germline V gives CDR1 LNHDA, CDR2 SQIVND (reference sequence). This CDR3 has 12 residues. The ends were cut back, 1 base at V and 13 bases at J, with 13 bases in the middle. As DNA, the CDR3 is TGTGCCAGTAGTATAGTTCCGGGGAATTCCACCTTC. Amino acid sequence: CASSIVPGNSTF. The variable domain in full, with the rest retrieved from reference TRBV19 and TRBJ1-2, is DGGITQSPKYLFRKEGQNVTLSCEQNLNHDAMYWYRQDPGQGLRLIYYSQIVNDFQKGDIAEGYSVSREKKESFPLTVTSAQKNPTAFYLCASSIVPGNSTFGSGTRLTVV.

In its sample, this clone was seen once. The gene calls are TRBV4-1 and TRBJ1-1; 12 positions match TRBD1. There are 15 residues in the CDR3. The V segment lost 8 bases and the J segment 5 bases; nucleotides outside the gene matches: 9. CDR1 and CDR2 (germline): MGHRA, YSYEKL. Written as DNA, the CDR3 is TGCGCCAGCTCAGGGACAGGGGGCAGGGGGACTGAAGCTTTCTTT. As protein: CASSGTGGRGTEAFF.

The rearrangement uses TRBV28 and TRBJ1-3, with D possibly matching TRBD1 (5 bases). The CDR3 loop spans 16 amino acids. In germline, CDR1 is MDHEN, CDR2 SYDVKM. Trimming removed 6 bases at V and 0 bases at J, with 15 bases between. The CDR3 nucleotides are TGTGCCAGCAGGGAGGCAGGACATCACTCTGGAAACACCATATATTTT. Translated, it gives CASREAGHHSGNTIYF.

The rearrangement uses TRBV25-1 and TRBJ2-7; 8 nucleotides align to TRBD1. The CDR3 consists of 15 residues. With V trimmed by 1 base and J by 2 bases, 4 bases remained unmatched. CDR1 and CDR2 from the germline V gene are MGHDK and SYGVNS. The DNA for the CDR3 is TGTGCCAGCAGTGAATGGCAGGGGGCAACCTACGAGCAGTACTTC. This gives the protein CASSEWQGATYEQYF.

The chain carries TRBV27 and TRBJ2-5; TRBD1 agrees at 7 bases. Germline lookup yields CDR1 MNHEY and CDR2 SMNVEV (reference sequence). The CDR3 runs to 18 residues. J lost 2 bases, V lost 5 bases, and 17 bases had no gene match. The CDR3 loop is CASSVLKFGTALQETQYF. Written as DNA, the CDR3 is TGTGCCAGCAGTGTACTCAAATTCGGGACAGCGCTTCAAGAGACCCAGTACTTC.

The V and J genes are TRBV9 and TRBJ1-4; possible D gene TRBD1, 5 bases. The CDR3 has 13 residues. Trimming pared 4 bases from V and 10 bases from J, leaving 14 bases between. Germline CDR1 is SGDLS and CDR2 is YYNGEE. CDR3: CASSYQGVGKLFF. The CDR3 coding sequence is TGTGCCAGCAGCTACCAGGGAGTGGGAAAACTGTTTTTT. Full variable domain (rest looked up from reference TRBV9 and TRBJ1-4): DSGVTQTPKHLITATGQRVTLRCSPRSGDLSVYWYQQSLDQGLQFLIQYYNGEERAKGNILERFSAQQFPDLHSELNLSSLELGDSALYFCASSYQGVGKLFFGSGTQLSVL.

This chain's CDR3 is CASSSRGGGSYNEQFF. The CDR3 DNA reads TGTGCCAGCAGCTCAAGGGGAGGGGGCTCCTACAATGAGCAGTTCTTC. The V gene is TRBV7-9, the J gene TRBJ2-1, with D perhaps matching TRBD2 (7 bases). CDR1 and CDR2 from the germline V gene are SEHNR and FQNEAQ (reference sequence). CDR3 length: 16 residues. Deletions cut 4 bases from V and 0 bases from J, with 13 bases between.

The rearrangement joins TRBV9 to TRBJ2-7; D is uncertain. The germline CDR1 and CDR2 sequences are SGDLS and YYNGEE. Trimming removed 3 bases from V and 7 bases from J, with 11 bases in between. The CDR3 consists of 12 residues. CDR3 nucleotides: TGTGCCAGCAGCGATCTAGAGGAGGAGCAGTACTTC. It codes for CASSDLEEEQYF.

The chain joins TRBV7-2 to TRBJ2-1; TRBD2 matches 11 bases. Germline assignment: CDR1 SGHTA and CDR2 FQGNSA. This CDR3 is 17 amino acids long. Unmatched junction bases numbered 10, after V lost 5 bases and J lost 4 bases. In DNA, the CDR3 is TGTGCCAGCAGCCACCGACTAGCGGGAAGACCATACAATGAGCAGTTCTTC. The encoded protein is CASSHRLAGRPYNEQFF.

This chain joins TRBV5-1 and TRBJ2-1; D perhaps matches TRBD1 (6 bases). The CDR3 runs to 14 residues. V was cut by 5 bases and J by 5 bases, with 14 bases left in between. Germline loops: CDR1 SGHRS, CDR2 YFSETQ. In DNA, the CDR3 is TGCGCCAGCAGACAGGGACACAACAACAATGAGCAGTTCTTC. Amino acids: CASRQGHNNNEQFF.

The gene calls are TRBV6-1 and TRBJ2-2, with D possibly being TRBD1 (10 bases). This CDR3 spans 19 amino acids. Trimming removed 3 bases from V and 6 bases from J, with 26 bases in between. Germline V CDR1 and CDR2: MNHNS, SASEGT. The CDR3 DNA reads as TGTGCCAGCAGTGATCCGGGACAGGGGATAGCGGGAGTCCCCGGGGAGCTGTTTTTT. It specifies CASSDPGQGIAGVPGELFF.

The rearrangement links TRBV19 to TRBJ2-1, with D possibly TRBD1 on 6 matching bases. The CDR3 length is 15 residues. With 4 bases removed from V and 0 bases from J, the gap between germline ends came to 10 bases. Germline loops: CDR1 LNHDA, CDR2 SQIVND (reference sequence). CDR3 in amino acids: CASSTRGLSYNEQFF. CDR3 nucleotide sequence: TGTGCCAGTAGTACCAGGGGCCTCTCCTACAATGAGCAGTTCTTC.

The CDR3 DNA follows: TGTGCCAGCAGCGCTCGACTAGCGGGAGTCTTGGATACGCAGTATTTT. This gives the protein CASSARLAGVLDTQYF. The rearrangement joins TRBV5-5 to TRBJ2-3, with 12 bases that match TRBD2. Unmatched junction bases numbered 9, after V lost 4 bases and J lost 6 bases. This CDR3 comprises 16 residues. Germline CDR1 reads SGHKS; CDR2 reads YYEKEE (reference sequence).

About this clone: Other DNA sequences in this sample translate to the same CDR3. The CDR3 spells CASRTGTGPYEQYF. The CDR3 nucleotides read TGTGCCAGCAGGACCGGGACAGGGCCCTACGAGCAGTACTTC. The chain uses TRBV6-1 and TRBJ2-7, with 9 nucleotides matching TRBD1. The V gene end was trimmed by 6 bases and the J gene end by 2 bases; junction bases not matched to a gene: 5. There are 14 residues in the CDR3. Per the germline V gene, CDR1 is MNHNS and CDR2 is SASEGT.

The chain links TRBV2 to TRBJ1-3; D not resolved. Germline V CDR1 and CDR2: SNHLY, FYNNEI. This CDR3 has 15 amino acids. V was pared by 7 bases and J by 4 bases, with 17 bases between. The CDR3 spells CASIAAGGEGNTIYF. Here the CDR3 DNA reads TGTGCCAGCATTGCGGCCGGCGGGGAGGGAAACACCATATATTTT. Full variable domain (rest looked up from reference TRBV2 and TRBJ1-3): EPEVTQTPSHQVTQMGQEVILRCVPISNHLYFYWYRQILGQKVEFLVSFYNNEISEKSEIFDDQFSVERPDGSNFTLKIRSTKLEDSAMYFCASIAAGGEGNTIYFGEGSWLTVV.

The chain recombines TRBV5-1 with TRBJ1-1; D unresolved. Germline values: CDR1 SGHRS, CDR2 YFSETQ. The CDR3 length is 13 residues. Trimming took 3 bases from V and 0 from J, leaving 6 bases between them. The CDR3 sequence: CASSSTLNTEAFF. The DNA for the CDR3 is TGCGCCAGCAGCTCTACATTGAACACTGAAGCTTTCTTT.

CDR3 sequence reads: CASSWTGEGVTEAFF. The CDR3 DNA reads TGTGCCAGCAGTTGGACAGGCGAAGGGGTGACTGAAGCTTTCTTT. The gene calls are TRBV6-5 and TRBJ1-1; 7 bases are a match to TRBD1. V shed 4 bases and J 5 bases; nucleotides not matched to a gene: 10. The CDR3 has 15 amino acids. Germline-derived CDR1 and CDR2 are MNHEY and SVGAGI.

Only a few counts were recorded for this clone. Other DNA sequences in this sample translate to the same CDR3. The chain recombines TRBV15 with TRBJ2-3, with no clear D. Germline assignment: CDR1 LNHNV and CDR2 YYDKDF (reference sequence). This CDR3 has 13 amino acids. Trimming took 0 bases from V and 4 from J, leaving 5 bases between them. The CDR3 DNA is TGTGCCACCAGCAGAGATCCCCCAGATACGCAGTATTTT. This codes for CATSRDPPDTQYF.

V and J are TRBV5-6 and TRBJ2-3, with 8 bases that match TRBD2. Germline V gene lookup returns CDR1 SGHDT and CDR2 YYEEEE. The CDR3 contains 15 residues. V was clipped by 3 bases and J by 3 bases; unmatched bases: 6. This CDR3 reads CASSYPAGETDTQYF. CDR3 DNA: TGTGCCAGCAGCTACCCAGCGGGAGAAACAGATACGCAGTATTTT.